This T cell receptor beta chain was identified in a study of OX40 agonist ivuxolimab in advanced cancers. At the level of the study: Ivuxolimab doses were 0.01, 0.1, 0.3, 1.5, 3 or 10 mg/kg every 2 weeks. Whole-study findings and limits: There was clonal expansion of CD4+ and CD8+ blood T cells by week 6 at 0.1 to 3.0 mg/kg.

This CDR3 has 16 residues. The trim removed 5 bases at V and 5 bases at J, leaving 8 bases unmatched. Looked up from germline, CDR1 is SGHAT and CDR2 is FQNNGV. Assay used: immunoSEQ multiplex PCR; TCRdb lists only in-frame clones, some missing. This sample carries roughly 100,000 clones, approximately 87% of them seen once, and the ten largest clones take 1.5% to 2%. If patients had autoimmune disease history or systemic immunosuppression, they were excluded. Peripheral blood came from all dose cohorts at three timepoints. With respect to this clone: Its antigen is still unknown.

The chain combines TRBV11-2 with TRBJ2-3; 12 nucleotides match TRBD2. The sequencing here drew on CD4+ or CD8+ T cells sorted from blood, taken in a trial of the OX40 agonist ivuxolimab. The clonotype originates from an adult with an advanced solid tumor such as melanoma, head and neck, liver or kidney cancer. The CDR3 loop reads CASSGRTSGKGDTQYF. Here the CDR3 DNA reads TGTGCCAGCAGCGGGCGGACTAGCGGGAAAGGAGATACGCAGTATTTT.